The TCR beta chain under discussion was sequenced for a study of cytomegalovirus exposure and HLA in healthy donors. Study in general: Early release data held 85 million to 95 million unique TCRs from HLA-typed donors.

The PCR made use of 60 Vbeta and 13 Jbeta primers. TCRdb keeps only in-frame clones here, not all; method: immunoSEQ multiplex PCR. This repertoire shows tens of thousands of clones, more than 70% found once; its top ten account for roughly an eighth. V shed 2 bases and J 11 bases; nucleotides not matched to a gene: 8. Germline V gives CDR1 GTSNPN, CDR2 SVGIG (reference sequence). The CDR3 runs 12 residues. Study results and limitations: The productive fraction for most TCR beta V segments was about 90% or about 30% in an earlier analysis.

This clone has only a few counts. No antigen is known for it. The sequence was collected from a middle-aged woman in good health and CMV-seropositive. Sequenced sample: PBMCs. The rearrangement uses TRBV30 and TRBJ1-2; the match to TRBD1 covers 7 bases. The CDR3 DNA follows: TGTGCCTGGAGTAAGGGGCCAGGGGGATACACCTTC. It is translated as CAWSKGPGGYTF.